This TCR beta chain was sequenced for a study of radiation and T cells in renal cell carcinoma. General study points: From baseline, blood top tumor clonotypes peaked at 2 weeks post-radiation.

TCRdb's copy holds only in-frame clones and misses some; the assay was immunoSEQ multiplex PCR. The data contain 120,000 or so clones, about four fifths of them singletons. To note about this clone: Its antigen is as yet unknown.

Time point in this sample: blood 2 weeks post-SBRT. Regarding treatment: 15 Gy SBRT to primary tumor, nephrectomy 4 weeks later. The CDR3 totals 15 residues. V was pared by 1 base and J by 3 bases, with 11 bases between. Germline CDR1 is SGHTA and CDR2 is FQGTGA. V is TRBV7-3 and J is TRBJ2-3, with D perhaps matching TRBD2 (5 bases). The receptor was derived from a middle-aged man with renal cell carcinoma. The sample was blood, taken from a patient whose treatment included radiotherapy and nephrectomy. Here the CDR3 DNA reads TGTGCCAGCAGCTTAAGAGGGTCGGGGACAGATACGCAGTATTTT. Translation gives CASSLRGSGTDTQYF.